Listed here are 28 T cell receptor beta chains from one sample, sequenced in a study of cytomegalovirus exposure and HLA in healthy donors. The assay was immunoSEQ multiplex PCR, and TCRdb's table has in-frame clones only and misses some. The sample includes around 140,000 clones, 94% of them seen just once. Sequencing was carried out using PBMCs. The source of these receptors is a man younger than 30 in good health and CMV-seropositive.

The genes are TRBV27 and TRBJ1-6, with 8 bases lining up with TRBD1. The ends lost 4 bases at V and 10 bases at J; junction bases unmatched: 9. Germline CDR1 and CDR2: MNHEY and SMNVEV (reference sequence). This CDR3 has 15 amino acids. CDR3 sequence reads: CASSYLRGTGSPLHF. CDR3 DNA sequence: TGTGCCAGCAGTTATTTAAGGGGGACAGGCTCACCCCTCCACTTT.

The chain joins TRBV28 to TRBJ1-1; D call uncertain. The CDR3 extends over 14 amino acids. Deletions cut 4 bases from V and 1 base from J, with 10 bases between. Germline V CDR1 and CDR2: MDHEN, SYDVKM. CDR3 nucleotides: TGTGCCAGCAGTTGGGGAGTTTCGAACACTGAAGCTTTCTTT. It codes for CASSWGVSNTEAFF.

The chain recombines TRBV5-1 with TRBJ2-5; D is undetermined. The CDR3 runs 15 residues. The ends were cut back, 4 bases at V and 5 bases at J, with 18 bases in the middle. From germline, CDR1 is SGHRS and CDR2 YFSETQ. CDR3 coding DNA: TGCGCCAGCAGCACCGGGTCTCACAACGTGGAGACCCAGTACTTC. Translating gives CASSTGSHNVETQYF. Variable domain in full (rest from reference TRBV5-1 and TRBJ2-5): KAGVTQTPRYLIKTRGQQVTLSCSPISGHRSVSWYQQTPGQGLQFLFEYFSETQRNKGNFPGRFSGRQFSNSRSEMNVSTLELGDSALYLCASSTGSHNVETQYFGPGTRLLVL.

V is TRBV19 and J is TRBJ2-5; 10 positions agree with TRBD2. This CDR3 spans 16 amino acids. Trimming at V came to 3 bases and at J to 4 bases, leaving 8 bases not matched to a gene. Germline V gives CDR1 LNHDA, CDR2 SQIVND (reference sequence). The CDR3 loop is CASSIPPTSGIETQYF. The CDR3 coding sequence is TGTGCCAGTAGTATTCCACCCACTAGCGGGATAGAGACCCAGTACTTC. Supplemented by reference TRBV19 and TRBJ2-5, the full variable domain reads DGGITQSPKYLFRKEGQNVTLSCEQNLNHDAMYWYRQDPGQGLRLIYYSQIVNDFQKGDIAEGYSVSREKKESFPLTVTSAQKNPTAFYLCASSIPPTSGIETQYFGPGTRLLVL.

The chain links TRBV7-2 to TRBJ2-7; D is unresolved. Germline CDR1 and CDR2: SGHTA and FQGNSA. The V gene lost 4 bases and the J gene lost 0 bases, with 16 bases spanning the gap. This CDR3 is 16 amino acids long. The CDR3: CASSSRLLIVSYEQYF. DNA for the CDR3: TGTGCCAGCAGCTCCCGACTGCTGATAGTCTCCTACGAGCAGTACTTC. Variable domain in full (rest from reference TRBV7-2 and TRBJ2-7): GAGVSQSPSNKVTEKGKDVELRCDPISGHTALYWYRQSLGQGLEFLIYFQGNSAPDKSGLPSDRFSAERTGGSVSTLTIQRTQQEDSAVYLCASSSRLLIVSYEQYFGPGTRLTVT.

V usage is TRBV7-9 and J usage is TRBJ2-3; TRBD2 matches 16 bases. Germline V gene data show CDR1 as SEHNR and CDR2 as FQNEAQ (reference sequence). V shed 5 bases and J 6 bases; nucleotides not matched to a gene: 8. This CDR3 has 17 amino acids. CDR3 protein: CASSPPGLAGGRDTQYF. CDR3 bases: TGTGCCAGCAGCCCACCGGGACTAGCGGGAGGGAGGGATACGCAGTATTTT. Full variable domain (missing parts from reference TRBV7-9 and TRBJ2-3): DTGVSQNPRHKITKRGQNVTFRCDPISEHNRLYWYRQTLGQGPEFLTYFQNEAQLEKSRLLSDRFSAERPKGSFSTLEIQRTEQGDSAMYLCASSPPGLAGGRDTQYFGPGTRLTVL.

The chain couples TRBV5-1 to TRBJ2-1; 11 positions agree with TRBD2. V shed 4 bases, J shed 6 bases, and the junction held 6 bases outside the gene matches. The CDR3 has 15 residues. The germline V gene has CDR1 SGHRS and CDR2 YFSETQ. This chain's CDR3 is CASSTSGSRGNEQFF. The CDR3 DNA reads as TGCGCCAGCAGCACTAGCGGGAGTCGCGGCAATGAGCAGTTCTTC. Using reference TRBV5-1 and TRBJ2-1 for the parts outside the CDR3, the full variable domain is KAGVTQTPRYLIKTRGQQVTLSCSPISGHRSVSWYQQTPGQGLQFLFEYFSETQRNKGNFPGRFSGRQFSNSRSEMNVSTLELGDSALYLCASSTSGSRGNEQFFGPGTRLTVL.

The rearrangement joins TRBV9 to TRBJ1-4, with D hard to call. The CDR3 runs 15 residues. From germline, CDR1 is SGDLS and CDR2 YYNGEE. Trimming removed 3 bases at V and 3 bases at J, with 12 bases between. The CDR3 DNA is TGTGCCAGCAGCGAACTAGGGAGGGCTAATGAAAAACTGTTTTTT. Translation: CASSELGRANEKLFF.

The chain joins TRBV6-5 to TRBJ2-7; weak D call: TRBD2 (6 bases). CDR1 is MNHEY and CDR2 is SVGAGI in the germline V gene. The ends were cut back, 5 bases at V and 5 bases at J, with 13 bases in the middle. This CDR3 has 13 amino acids. The CDR3 sequence is CASSIYTGDEQYF. The CDR3 bases are TGTGCCAGCAGTATCTATACGGGGGACGAGCAGTACTTC.

The V call is TRBV7-2, the J call TRBJ1-3; D remains unclear. From germline, CDR1 is SGHTA and CDR2 FQGNSA. Trimming cost V 1 base and J 9 bases, with 10 bases left between them. The CDR3 consists of 13 residues. As DNA, the CDR3 is TGTGCCAGCAGCTTAGAGCCGGGGAGCACCATATATTTT. It codes for CASSLEPGSTIYF.

This clone was counted once. The V and J genes are TRBV28 and TRBJ2-7, with 10 bases fitting TRBD1. The trim removed 4 bases at V and 3 bases at J, leaving 0 bases unmatched. The length of the CDR3 is 13 residues. Per germline, CDR1 MDHEN and CDR2 SYDVKM. CDR3 bases: TGTGCCAGCAGTTGGACAGGGGGCTACGAGCAGTACTTC. This sequence encodes CASSWTGGYEQYF.

The chain combines TRBV29-1 with TRBJ2-7, with D possibly TRBD1 on 6 matching bases. Germline CDR1 reads SQVTM; CDR2 reads ANQGSEA. Trimming cost V 3 bases and J 1 base, with 13 bases left between them. This CDR3 comprises 14 residues. CDR3 coding DNA: TGCAGCGTTGACGGGCAGGGGCCGTCCTACGAGCAGTACTTC. It encodes CSVDGQGPSYEQYF.

This clone was observed a single time. The rearrangement uses TRBV2 and TRBJ2-1, with 9 bases matching TRBD2. The CDR3 loop spans 16 amino acids. Trimming took 1 base from V and 3 from J; bases not matched to a gene: 4. CDR1 SNHLY and CDR2 FYNNEI come from the germline V gene. The CDR3 region is CASSEVVTSGYNEQFF. The CDR3 DNA follows: TGTGCCAGCAGTGAAGTAGTGACTAGCGGCTACAATGAGCAGTTCTTC.

The chain carries TRBV14 and TRBJ2-5; TRBD2 matches at 7 bases. The CDR3 is made up of 15 amino acids. CDR1 is SGHDN, CDR2 FVKESK, per germline. V lost 0 bases, J lost 5 bases, and 6 bases stayed unmatched. CDR3 DNA: TGTGCCAGCAGCCAAGAGGGTCGACTAGCTGAGACCCAGTACTTC. Encoded protein: CASSQEGRLAETQYF.

The J gene is TRBJ1-4, the V gene TRBV4-2; D is possibly TRBD1 (5 bases). The V end was cut by 2 bases, the J end by 4 bases, with 8 bases between. The CDR3 has 14 residues. CDR1 is LGHNA, CDR2 YNFKEQ, per germline. The CDR3 region is CASSQNRNNEKLFF. The CDR3 nucleotides are TGTGCCAGCAGCCAAAACAGGAATAATGAAAAACTGTTTTTT.

The V call is TRBV2, the J call TRBJ2-1; 12 nucleotides align to TRBD2. Germline trimming cut 5 bases from V and 10 bases from J; bases unmatched to any gene: 15. This CDR3 has 17 amino acids. From germline, CDR1 is SNHLY and CDR2 FYNNEI. The CDR3 reads CASSSGLAGSTRWEQFF. The CDR3 nucleotides are TGTGCCAGCAGTAGCGGACTAGCGGGATCGACCCGGTGGGAGCAGTTCTTC.

The CDR3 DNA reads as TGTGCCACCAGCAGGACTAGCGGCCTCTACGAGCAGTACTTC. Protein: CATSRTSGLYEQYF. The chain employs TRBV15 and TRBJ2-7; TRBD2 aligns across 9 bases. Germline-derived CDR1 and CDR2 are LNHNV and YYDKDF (reference sequence). The CDR3 totals 14 residues. The V gene end was trimmed by 3 bases and the J gene end by 3 bases; junction bases not matched to a gene: 3. The whole variable domain, filled in from reference TRBV15 and TRBJ2-7, reads DAMVIQNPRYQVTQFGKPVTLSCSQTLNHNVMYWYQQKSSQAPKLLFHYYDKDFNNEADTPDNFQSRRPNTSFCFLDIRSPGLGDTAMYLCATSRTSGLYEQYFGPGTRLTVT.

V and J are TRBV27 and TRBJ2-1, with D possibly TRBD2 on 5 matching bases. Germline-derived CDR1 and CDR2 are MNHEY and SMNVEV (reference sequence). V was shortened by 5 bases and J by 6 bases, with 23 bases between the two germline ends. This CDR3 contains 17 residues. The DNA for the CDR3 is TGTGCCAGCAGTCAGCGAAAGGAAAGGACTCGCAGCAATGAGCAGTTCTTC. It encodes CASSQRKERTRSNEQFF.

This clone was recorded only once. The J gene is TRBJ2-7, the V gene TRBV18; 9 bases map to TRBD1. The CDR3 spans 15 residues. The germline V gene has CDR1 KGHSH and CDR2 LQKENI. Unmatched junction bases numbered 4, after V lost 0 bases and J lost 4 bases. The CDR3 DNA reads as TGTGCCAGCTCACCACCCGGGACAGGGTCGTACGAGCAGTACTTC. Translation: CASSPPGTGSYEQYF.

The rearrangement joins TRBV5-8 to TRBJ2-3; 10 nucleotides agree with TRBD1. Trimming at V came to 3 bases and at J to 4 bases, leaving 2 bases not matched to a gene. The CDR3 has 14 residues. The V gene's germline CDR1 is SGHTS and CDR2 YDEGEE. This chain's CDR3 is CASSYGQGADTQYF. The DNA for the CDR3 is TGTGCCAGCAGCTACGGACAGGGGGCAGATACGCAGTATTTT.

This sequence joins TRBV7-6 and TRBJ2-7, with D tentatively TRBD1 (6 bases). From germline, CDR1 is SGHVS and CDR2 FNYEAQ. V was trimmed by 6 bases and J by 4 bases, leaving 16 bases between them. CDR3 length: 14 residues. The chain's CDR3 is CASSLQGFVYEQYF. The CDR3 nucleotides read TGTGCCAGCAGTTTACAGGGTTTTGTGTACGAGCAGTACTTC.

This sequence joins TRBV5-8 and TRBJ2-7; D call uncertain. CDR1 is SGHTS and CDR2 is YDEGEE in the germline V gene. V lost 4 bases and J lost 5, with 28 bases in between. The CDR3 contains 18 residues. The CDR3 DNA reads as TGTGCCAGCAGCCGGGTCTACCTAGTACTTCCCTCCCCTAACGAGCAGTACTTC. This translates into CASSRVYLVLPSPNEQYF.

The gene calls are TRBV4-2 and TRBJ2-7; 11 nucleotides line up with TRBD2. After removal of 3 bases from V and 4 bases from J, the junction contained 11 bases not matched to a gene. This CDR3 region has 17 residues. From germline, CDR1 is LGHNA and CDR2 YNFKEQ. The CDR3 nucleotides read TGTGCCAGCAGCCAGACAACCGTGGCTAGCGGGAGGTACGAGCAGTACTTC. Its translation is CASSQTTVASGRYEQYF.

The chain uses TRBV7-9 and TRBJ1-2; unclear D gene. Germline values: CDR1 SEHNR, CDR2 FQNEAQ (reference sequence). V was cut by 5 bases and J by 5 bases, with 12 bases left in between. This CDR3 spans 13 amino acids. Here the CDR3 reads CASSRTRAYGYTF. The DNA for the CDR3 is TGTGCCAGCAGCCGGACTAGGGCATATGGCTACACCTTC.

CDR3 sequence: CASRLAGGNEQFF. The DNA of the CDR3 is TGTGCCAGCAGGCTAGCGGGAGGCAATGAGCAGTTCTTC. V and J are TRBV28 and TRBJ2-1; 11 bases map to TRBD2. The V segment lost 6 bases and the J segment 6 bases; nucleotides outside the gene matches: 1. This CDR3 has 13 amino acids. Germline CDR1 reads MDHEN; CDR2 reads SYDVKM.

The chain combines TRBV7-2 with TRBJ2-1, with 10 bases that match TRBD2. The germline V gene has CDR1 SGHTA and CDR2 FQGNSA. Trimming cost V 5 bases and J 5 bases; bases outside gene matches: 9. The CDR3 covers 16 residues. The DNA of the CDR3 is TGTGCCAGCAGCGTAGTACGGACTAGCGGAAACAATGAGCAGTTCTTC. It translates to CASSVVRTSGNNEQFF.

This CDR3 is CASSVVGGSLAGTTDTQYF. In DNA form, the CDR3 reads TGTGCCAGCAGCGTAGTAGGGGGGTCGCTAGCGGGAACCACAGATACGCAGTATTTT. The rearrangement uses TRBV9 and TRBJ2-3; 9 bases map to TRBD2. CDR1 SGDLS and CDR2 YYNGEE come from the germline V gene. Trimming took 0 bases from V and 2 from J; bases not matched to a gene: 13. This CDR3 has 19 amino acids.

The chain couples TRBV4-1 to TRBJ2-1; TRBD1 is a possible D gene (5 bases). Trimming pared 6 bases from V and 5 bases from J, leaving 14 bases between. The V gene's germline CDR1 is MGHRA and CDR2 YSYEKL. This CDR3 is built from 14 residues. The CDR3 nucleotides are TGCGCCAGCAGTCACAACAGGAACGACAATGAGCAGTTCTTC. Translated: CASSHNRNDNEQFF.